A single sample gave rise to the 10 T cell receptor beta chains below, sequenced in a study of blood T cell repertoires in COVID-19. Data came from immunoSEQ multiplex PCR; TCRdb stores just in-frame clones and leaves some out. The sample holds around 150,000 clones; roughly 80% are singletons and the top ten take roughly 7%. The specimen was PBMCs or T cells enriched from blood (not recorded which). Every receptor here comes from a man aged 45-60 years who had recovered from COVID-19.

The chain couples TRBV11-2 to TRBJ1-6, with 9 bases fitting TRBD1. CDR1 is SGHAT, CDR2 FQNNGV, per germline. After removal of 5 bases from V and 11 bases from J, the junction contained 10 bases not matched to a gene. The CDR3 totals 15 residues. CDR3 bases: TGTGCCAGCAGCGAGATAACAGGGGGCTGGACACCCCTCCACTTT. It is translated as CASSEITGGWTPLHF.

The J gene is TRBJ1-6, the V gene TRBV7-2; D might be TRBD1 (5 bases). Germline CDR1 is SGHTA and CDR2 is FQGNSA. CDR3 length: 15 residues. Trimming shortened V by 1 base and J by 9 bases, and 13 bases separated the two germline ends. The CDR3 DNA reads TGTGCCAGCAGCTTAGGAGTAAGACAGACTTCACCCCTCCACTTT. This encodes CASSLGVRQTSPLHF.

The chain combines TRBV2 with TRBJ2-3, with TRBD2 matching 12 bases. The CDR3 is 17 residues long. Germline assignment: CDR1 SNHLY and CDR2 FYNNEI. V was pared by 3 bases and J by 2 bases, with 6 bases of the junction left unmatched. The CDR3 region is CASSDPRTSGVTDTQYF. The CDR3 DNA follows: TGTGCCAGCAGTGATCCCCGGACTAGCGGGGTCACAGATACGCAGTATTTT. Drawing the rest from reference TRBV2 and TRBJ2-3, the complete variable domain is EPEVTQTPSHQVTQMGQEVILRCVPISNHLYFYWYRQILGQKVEFLVSFYNNEISEKSEIFDDQFSVERPDGSNFTLKIRSTKLEDSAMYFCASSDPRTSGVTDTQYFGPGTRLTVL.

This clone was detected a few times. The J gene is TRBJ2-7, the V gene TRBV5-5, with 10 bases aligning to TRBD2. V shed 0 bases, J shed 0 bases, and the junction held 6 bases outside the gene matches. The length of the CDR3 is 17 residues. Germline CDR1 is SGHKS and CDR2 is YYEKEE (reference sequence). The DNA of the CDR3 is TGTGCCAGCAGCTTGGCCTCTAGCGGGGGCACCTCCTACGAGCAGTACTTC. Amino acid sequence: CASSLASSGGTSYEQYF.

This chain links TRBV25-1 with TRBJ2-2, with 9 bases matching TRBD1. J gave up 4 bases and V 3 bases, and 6 bases lay outside the gene matches. Germline assignment: CDR1 MGHDK and CDR2 SYGVNS. The CDR3 spans 16 residues. CDR3 DNA sequence: TGTGCCAGCAGTGACCCGGGACAGGGATCCACCGGGGAGCTGTTTTTT. Its translation: CASSDPGQGSTGELFF.

The chain carries TRBV3-1 (or the pseudogene TRBV3-2) and TRBJ1-2, with unresolved D. The germline V and J ends were trimmed by 2 bases and 1 base, with 11 bases remaining between them. Germline assignment: CDR1 LGHDT and CDR2 YNNKEL (reference sequence). The CDR3 runs to 15 residues. The CDR3 DNA is TGTGCCAGCAGCCAATTTCAGAACAGTAACTATGGCTACACCTTC. This gives the protein CASSQFQNSNYGYTF.

V is TRBV5-4 and J is TRBJ2-5; D remains ambiguous. Deletions cut 6 bases from V and 2 bases from J, with 14 bases between. Per the germline V gene, CDR1 is SGHNT and CDR2 is YYREEE (reference sequence). This CDR3 spans 14 amino acids. DNA of the CDR3: TGTGCCAGCACCTCGACTGAGACTCAAGAGACCCAGTACTTC. This gives the protein CASTSTETQETQYF.

The chain employs TRBV5-4 and TRBJ2-2; D gene ambiguous. Looked up from germline, CDR1 is SGHNT and CDR2 is YYREEE (reference sequence). CDR3 length equals 17 residues. The ends were cut back, 2 bases at V and 0 bases at J, with 14 bases in the middle. As DNA, the CDR3 is TGTGCCAGCAGCTTAGGAAGGTCAAGCGCGAACACCGGGGAGCTGTTTTTT. Its translation is CASSLGRSSANTGELFF. The whole variable domain, remainder taken from reference TRBV5-4 and TRBJ2-2, is ETGVTQSPTHLIKTRGQQVTLRCSSQSGHNTVSWYQQALGQGPQFIFQYYREEENGRGNFPPRFSGLQFPNYSSELNVNALELDDSALYLCASSLGRSSANTGELFFGEGSRLTVL.

The CDR3 protein is CATRPRYWTPVDEQFF. CDR3 nucleotides: TGCGCCACACGACCGAGGTACTGGACTCCGGTGGATGAGCAGTTCTTC. The J gene is TRBJ2-1, the V gene TRBV5-1; D is perhaps TRBD2 (5 bases). The CDR3 runs 16 residues. Germline V gene sequence: CDR1 SGHRS, CDR2 YFSETQ. V lost 9 bases and J lost 8, with 27 bases in between.

V usage is TRBV12-5 and J usage is TRBJ2-7; D may be TRBD1 (7 bases). Germline V gene sequence: CDR1 LGHNT, CDR2 FRNRAP. Trimming cost V 6 bases and J 7 bases, with 13 bases left between them. CDR3 length: 12 amino acids. Written as DNA, the CDR3 is TGTGCTAGTGGCAGGGGGGCCGGGGAGCAGTACTTC. It codes for CASGRGAGEQYF.